The T cell receptor (beta chain) under discussion was sequenced for a study of blood T cells in healthy people across ages. Study-wide results and caveats: Percentage of naive T cells showed a strong correlation with TCR beta diversity. The donors' CMV status was not determined, possibly confounding changes in expanded clonotypes.

This clonotype was detected many times. Its cognate antigen is unknown. Russia was home to the donors, healthy Caucasian individuals aged roughly 6 to 100. A second 7 to 11 cycle PCR used barcoded and J-beta primers. TCRdb re-called the 5' RACE reads through MiXCR, storing one row per CDR3 protein. The sample has roughly 2 million distinct CDR3 sequences, approximately 50% seen once. Sequenced material: blood. This clonotype was sampled from a woman aged 40 to 50 in good health.

The CDR3 DNA is TGCGCCAGCAGCCAGGACAGGGGGGACAATGAGCAGTTCTTC. Its translation is CASSQDRGDNEQFF. V usage is TRBV4-3 and J usage is TRBJ2-1; 10 bases agree with TRBD1. Trimming at V came to 3 bases and at J to 5 bases, leaving 1 base not matched to a gene. The CDR3 has 14 amino acids. Germline V gives CDR1 LGHNA, CDR2 YSLEER.